Listed below are T cell receptor beta chains from one sample, sequenced in a study of identical twins. MiXCR, run by TCRdb on the 5' RACE reads, gives a single entry per CDR3 protein. The table records about 250,000 distinct CDR3 sequences, 6% to 8.5% of them present only once. These data were likewise used in another study, on yellow fever vaccine responses in identical twins.

Sequenced sample: CD8+ T cells sorted from blood. These receptors all come from a young woman in good health. Both conserved end residues are part of each CDR3. The D gene is left open where the match is weak. Size tells how often a clone was seen (once, few, many) or the class of an expanded clone, and some rows leave it out.

d_call: TRBD1
clone_size: few
j_call: TRBJ2-7
v_call: TRBV28
cdr3_aa: CASSSQQGLASYEQYF
cdr3_nt: TGTGCCAGCAGTTCCCAACAGGGGTTAGCATCCTACGAGCAGTACTTC

d_call: TRBD1
clone_size: few
j_call: TRBJ2-5
v_call: TRBV10-2
cdr3_aa: CASTEETGWQETQYF
cdr3_nt: TGCGCCAGCACAGAAGAGACAGGGTGGCAAGAGACCCAGTACTTC

d_call: TRBD2
clone_size: many
j_call: TRBJ2-1
v_call: TRBV10-2
cdr3_aa: CAGALAGSDEQFF
cdr3_nt: TGCGCCGGGGCGCTAGCGGGATCGGATGAGCAGTTCTTC

d_call: NA
clone_size: few
j_call: TRBJ2-6
v_call: TRBV2
cdr3_aa: CASSLQETGANVLTF
cdr3_nt: TGTGCCAGCAGTCTACAGGAGACTGGGGCCAACGTCCTGACTTTC

d_call: NA
clone_size: many
j_call: TRBJ2-6
v_call: TRBV24-1
cdr3_aa: CATSTGANVLTF
cdr3_nt: TGTGCCACCAGTACAGGGGCCAACGTCCTGACTTTC

d_call: TRBD1
clone_size: many
j_call: TRBJ2-7
v_call: TRBV29-1
cdr3_aa: CSVGGTEFSEQYF
cdr3_nt: TGCAGCGTTGGGGGGACAGAGTTTTCAGAGCAGTACTTC

d_call: NA
clone_size: NA
j_call: TRBJ2-7
v_call: TRBV12-2
cdr3_aa: CASRGVGLAGDTAYEQYF
cdr3_nt: TGTGCAAGTCGCGGAGTTGGGCTAGCGGGAGATACGGCCTACGAGCAGTACTTC

d_call: NA
clone_size: few
j_call: TRBJ2-3
v_call: TRBV24-1
cdr3_aa: CATSDSRLVRFSDTQYF
cdr3_nt: TGTGCCACCAGTGATTCCAGACTAGTCAGGTTTTCAGATACGCAGTATTTT

d_call: NA
clone_size: few
j_call: TRBJ2-1
v_call: TRBV7-9
cdr3_aa: CASSHPVANEQFF
cdr3_nt: TGTGCCAGCAGCCATCCTGTGGCCAATGAGCAGTTCTTC

d_call: NA
clone_size: few
j_call: TRBJ2-2
v_call: TRBV6-5
cdr3_aa: CASSYSVPGWSGELFF
cdr3_nt: TGTGCCAGCAGTTACTCGGTGCCGGGGTGGAGCGGGGAGCTGTTTTTT

d_call: NA
clone_size: many
j_call: TRBJ1-2
v_call: TRBV24-1
cdr3_aa: CATSDPGQLSPYGYTF
cdr3_nt: TGTGCCACCAGTGACCCCGGACAGCTTAGCCCCTATGGCTACACCTTC

d_call: NA
clone_size: many
j_call: TRBJ2-7
v_call: TRBV4-1
cdr3_aa: CASSQVSGNEQYF
cdr3_nt: TGCGCCAGCAGCCAAGTTTCGGGTAACGAGCAGTACTTC

d_call: TRBD1
clone_size: many
j_call: TRBJ2-3
v_call: TRBV5-3
cdr3_aa: CATRAPGQGARDTQYF
cdr3_nt: TGTGCCACAAGGGCCCCGGGACAGGGGGCGAGAGATACGCAGTATTTT

d_call: NA
clone_size: many
j_call: TRBJ2-1
v_call: TRBV29-1
cdr3_aa: CSVEYGQGLAGIDEQFF
cdr3_nt: TGCAGCGTCGAATACGGACAGGGTCTAGCGGGGATCGATGAGCAGTTCTTC

d_call: NA
clone_size: many
j_call: TRBJ2-2
v_call: TRBV29-1
cdr3_aa: CSPEEGPNTGELFF
cdr3_nt: TGCAGCCCCGAGGAGGGCCCGAACACCGGGGAGCTGTTTTTT

d_call: TRBD1
clone_size: once
j_call: TRBJ1-1
v_call: TRBV27
cdr3_aa: CASSKGGRGTEAFF
cdr3_nt: TGTGCCAGCAGTAAAGGGGGCAGGGGCACTGAAGCTTTCTTT

d_call: NA
clone_size: NA
j_call: TRBJ2-7
v_call: TRBV3-1
cdr3_aa: CASSQVGAYEQYF
cdr3_nt: TGTGCCAGCAGCCAAGTCGGGGCCTACGAGCAGTACTTC